A single T cell receptor beta chain is shown here with its context. Its antigen is currently not known. There are no base qualities to consult, and no much larger clone falls within one base. These data originate in a study of IL-17A CD8 T cells in psoriatic arthritis synovium. Turning to the overall study: The goal of the study was to characterize the phenotype, molecular profile and function of synovial IL-17A+CD8+ T cells in the pathogenesis of psoriatic arthritis.

After DNA extraction (Qiagen), TCRbeta V-D-J rearrangements were amplified in a bias-controlled manner and then sequenced at high throughput (immunoSEQ; Adaptive Biotech). Per the source publication's procedure: The immunoSEQ Analyzer platform was used to analyze productive sequences at the sequence level. Clonality was computed as 1 minus Pielou's evenness, ranging from 0 (highly polyclonal) to 1 (monoclonal). The Morisita index, which runs from 0 (no similarity) to 1 (complete similarity), was used to measure repertoire overlap between subsets. Not all clones reach the TCRdb copy of this immuneACCESS table, which keeps in-frame sequences only. Checked studies attribute under half of the gap to unresolved V genes and leave the rest unexplained. The V and J calls and the clone size are those of that table, but D and trimming were determined from the DNA. This sample has some 1,900 clones in its table, and roughly three quarters of those were observed once. About 10% of the sample is taken by the ten largest.

Broad study findings and their caveats: TCR sequencing covered only three patients, which the authors acknowledged as a limited sample size. Although over 4.5% of the repertoire was occupied by some individual clones, most synovial CD8+ subsets remained polyclonal. Cells came from synovial fluid rather than synovial tissue, since no psoriatic arthritis synovial tissue samples were available.

Counted from cysteine to phenylalanine, this CDR3 has 16 amino acids. The sequence is cut down to CDR3 DNA, 48 bases in frame from base 1. V is cut back by 0 bases and J by 4 bases, with 3 bases in the junction unmatched. From a lookup of the germline V gene, CDR1 and CDR2 are LGHNA and YNFKEQ. Synovial fluid effusions were aspirated from actively inflamed joints of psoriatic arthritis patients. Memory CD8+ T cells in synovial fluid were sorted patient by patient into Tc17 (IL-17A+) cells, bulk memory cells and Tc1 (IL-17A-IFNgamma+) cells in order to compare their TCR repertoires. Psoriatic arthritis patients met the Classification of Psoriatic Arthritis Study Group (CASPAR) criteria. CD45RA-CD27+/- plus CD45RA+CD27- cells were sorted as bulk memory CD8+ T cells. In three patients with psoriatic arthritis, sorted CD8+ T cell subsets from synovial fluid were put through TCRbeta sequencing. Synovial fluid mononuclear cells were isolated using Lymphoprep and were cryopreserved in liquid nitrogen prior to use. The medium used for cryopreservation had roughly 48% fetal calf serum and about 10% dimethyl sulfoxide.

The sequenced material came from memory CD8+ T cells from synovial fluid. The intended sense of this specimen's cell subset or site label: bulk memory CD8+ T cells (CD45RA-CD27+/- and CD45RA+CD27-). The sequence links TRBV4-2 to TRBJ2-3; TRBD1 fits 11 bases in the junction. The clonotype originates from a human donor with psoriatic arthritis. This receptor carries the CDR3 CASSQDPGQGADTQYF. Read as DNA, the sequence is TGTGCCAGCAGCCAAGATCCGGGACAGGGGGCAGATACGCAGTATTTT.